One T cell receptor (beta chain) is described in this entry. The antigen is unknown. The sample originates from a study of Ad26.COV2.S vaccination and SARS-CoV-2 variants. On the study more broadly: Once or twice, 56 days apart, Ad26.COV2.S was delivered intramuscularly. Study outcomes and limitations: Vaccine and placebo recipients had comparable breadth of non-spike TCRs.

Treatment: approximately 18 received Ad26.COV2.S at low or high dose, single or two shots; 5 received placebo; per-sample allocation not given. The samples were gathered on day 63 after the first injection of vaccine or placebo. The germline V gene has CDR1 MDHEN and CDR2 SYDVKM. Trimming shortened V by 4 bases and J by 4 bases, and 11 bases separated the two germline ends. This CDR3 is 15 amino acids long. Assay used: immunoSEQ multiplex PCR; TCRdb lists only in-frame clones, some missing. Here the sample spans approximately 500,000 clones, roughly 85% being singletons. The input for sequencing was peripheral blood, taken in a trial of Ad26.COV2.S vaccine versus placebo. This sequence originates from a person aged 18 to 65 who received the Ad26.COV2.S COVID-19 vaccine or a placebo. The chain uses TRBV28 and TRBJ1-6; tentatively, D is TRBD1 (6 bases). This CDR3 reads CASSYGDRYNSPLHF. The CDR3 coding sequence is TGTGCCAGCAGTTATGGCGACAGGTATAATTCACCCCTCCACTTT.